This section outlines one TCR beta chain sequence together with its context. The sample comes from a study of blood T cell repertoires in COVID-19. This CDR3 has 13 residues. Germline assignment: CDR1 SGHVS and CDR2 FQNEAQ. Trimming removed 2 bases from V and 6 bases from J, with 8 bases in between. Original methodology: Counts of nucleated cells, estimated from reference gene primer amplification, were obtained. TCRdb's copy holds only in-frame clones and misses some; the assay was immunoSEQ multiplex PCR. That table is the source of V, J and clone size, and D and trimming were worked out from the DNA. The table has roughly 150,000 clones, roughly 88% seen once.

The V and J genes are TRBV7-8 and TRBJ1-5; a weak D match, TRBD1 (5 bases). The receptor comes from a woman aged 45-65 years in a cohort sampled during active or convalescent COVID-19. The sample consisted of peripheral blood. Here the CDR3 reads CASSLQGAQPQHF. In DNA, the CDR3 is TGTGCCAGCAGCTTACAGGGCGCTCAGCCCCAGCATTTT.